A single sample gave rise to the 10 T cell receptor beta chains below, sequenced in a study of Graves' ophthalmopathy and Graves' hyperthyroidism. TCR beta CDR3 regions were amplified from RNA transcripts. Following a first-round RT-PCR that used HTBI primers, a second-round multiplex PCR was carried out. TCRdb redid the calling of the multiplex PCR reads with MiXCR, one entry per CDR3 protein. The sample contains 200,000 to 250,000 distinct CDR3 sequences, 45% of which appear only once. Sequencing was performed on peripheral blood. These receptors originate from an adult man with Graves' ophthalmopathy.

J is TRBJ1-5 and V is TRBV12-3 or TRBV12-4, with D perhaps matching TRBD1 (5 bases). This CDR3 is 16 amino acids long. Trimming left V 6 bases short and J 4 bases short, with 19 bases between. The DNA of the CDR3 is TGTGCCAGCAGCCCTTTCCAGGGAAGTGGAAATCAGCCCCAGCATTTT. Amino acid sequence: CASSPFQGSGNQPQHF.

The V gene is TRBV4-3, the J gene TRBJ2-5, with D possibly called TRBD1 or TRBD2 (6 bases each). The V and J ends lost 4 bases and 5 bases respectively, with 17 bases between them. This CDR3 region has 15 residues. CDR1 is LGHNA, CDR2 YSLEER, per germline. The CDR3 sequence is CASSLGDKEGETQYF. The CDR3 DNA follows: TGCGCCAGCAGCCTAGGGGACAAGGAGGGGGAGACCCAGTACTTC.

The CDR3 region is CASSRQGAGGNSPLHF. The CDR3 DNA is TGCGCCAGCAGCCGTCAAGGGGCAGGGGGCAATTCACCCCTCCACTTT. The V and J genes are TRBV5-1 and TRBJ1-6; TRBD1 matches at 8 bases. The trim removed 4 bases at V and 7 bases at J, leaving 10 bases unmatched. Germline V CDR1 and CDR2: SGHRS, YFSETQ. This CDR3 spans 16 amino acids.

Worth noting for this clonotype: A read error is possible here, since a much larger clone lies one base away. The genes are TRBV24-1 and TRBJ2-7; D call uncertain. The CDR3 has 12 residues. CDR1 KGHDR and CDR2 SFDVKD come from the germline V gene. CDR3 bases: TGTGCCATCAGTGATTTGAACAGCGAGCAGTACTTC. Its protein is CAISDLNSEQYF.

This clonotype appeared a few times. V usage is TRBV20-1 and J usage is TRBJ1-2; 7 positions agree with TRBD1. The CDR3 totals 14 residues. CDR1 and CDR2 (germline): DFQATT, SNEGSKA (reference sequence). The ends lost 5 bases at V and 4 bases at J; junction bases unmatched: 10. CDR3 nucleotide sequence: TGCAGTGCTCCGGGACAGCTAACTGGCTATGGCTACACCTTC. It translates to CSAPGQLTGYGYTF.

The J gene is TRBJ2-5, the V gene TRBV7-3, with D possibly matching TRBD2 (7 bases). Germline V lookup: CDR1 SGHTA, CDR2 FQGTGA. The CDR3 has 16 residues. V shed 4 bases and J shed 2 bases, with 17 bases lying between them. The CDR3 nucleotides are TGTGCCAGCAGCTGGGGGGGGGCGCGGGGACAAGAGACCCAGTACTTC. Its translation: CASSWGGARGQETQYF.

The gene calls are TRBV20-1 and TRBJ2-6; no clear D gene. Trimming cost V 6 bases and J 0 bases, with 18 bases left between them. CDR1 is DFQATT and CDR2 is SNEGSKA in the germline V gene (reference sequence). CDR3 size: 17 residues. The CDR3 DNA sequence: TGCAGTGCCGGCAAGCAGAACAGCGTCTCTGGGGCCAACGTCCTGACTTTC. Its translation: CSAGKQNSVSGANVLTF.

This clonotype has a handful of counts. The chain combines TRBV6-5 with TRBJ1-1; TRBD1 agrees at 8 bases. In germline, CDR1 is MNHEY, CDR2 SVGAGI. This CDR3 is 16 amino acids long. V lost 7 bases to trimming and J lost 3 bases; unmatched junction nucleotides: 13. CDR3 sequence (DNA): TGTGCCAGCATTTCCTACCACAGGGGGAAGTACACTGAAGCTTTCTTT. Its translation: CASISYHRGKYTEAFF.

This clonotype was seen just once. The V gene is TRBV29-1, the J gene TRBJ2-7, with 8 nucleotides matching TRBD2. From germline, CDR1 is SQVTM and CDR2 ANQGSEA. The trim removed 6 bases at V and 7 bases at J, leaving 14 bases unmatched. The CDR3 sequence is 14 residues long. As DNA, the CDR3 is TGCAGCGTAGTCCCTGGCGGGAGGTCCGGTGAGCAGTACTTC. Translated: CSVVPGGRSGEQYF.

This clonotype was recorded many times. The chain uses TRBV7-9 and TRBJ2-5; no definite D call. The CDR3 totals 14 residues. V gave up 3 bases and J gave up 1 base, with 9 bases separating them. Germline CDR1 SEHNR, CDR2 FQNEAQ (reference sequence). The CDR3 region is CASSLGSRQETQYF. CDR3 in DNA: TGTGCCAGCAGCTTGGGTAGCCGCCAAGAGACCCAGTACTTC.